This TCR beta chain was sequenced during a study of blood T cell repertoires in COVID-19. The J segment lost 3 bases and the V segment lost 7 bases, leaving 10 bases of the junction unmatched. The CDR3 length is 17 residues. CDR1 MDHEN and CDR2 SYDVKM come from the germline V gene. Produced via immunoSEQ multiplex PCR; TCRdb's table is partial and in-frame only. The table includes hundreds of thousands of clones, about nine tenths detected once. This clonotype was sampled from a man under 40 who had recovered from COVID-19. Sequences were obtained from PBMCs or T cells enriched from blood (not recorded which). This chain links TRBV28 with TRBJ2-2, with 11 bases fitting TRBD1. The CDR3 sequence: CASTKQPGQGDTGELFF. In DNA, the CDR3 is TGTGCCAGCACCAAACAACCGGGACAGGGGGACACCGGGGAGCTGTTTTTT.